A selection of T cell receptor beta chains follows, all from one sample in a study of T cell repertoires in cytomegalovirus infection. These receptors' targets are unknown. From the reads, TCRdb called clonotypes with MiXCR, one entry per CDR3 protein. The sample holds about 700,000 distinct CDR3 sequences; roughly 36% are singletons and the top ten take 15% to 20%. The input for sequencing was cultured PBMCs, taken from culture after CMV antigen stimulation. The source of these receptors is a human donor in good health (CMV status not recorded). Some clones in this sample may be carry-over from other donors' samples. Each CDR3 is given with its conserved first and last residue. D genes are given only for firm matches. Size tells how often a clone was seen (once, few, many) or the class of an expanded clone, and some rows leave it out.

>few|TRBJ2-7|NA|TRBV7-2
CASSLVGTSGGLSYEQYF
TGTGCCAGCAGCTTAGTGGGGACGTCGGGGGGCCTTTCCTACGAGCAGTACTTC
>many|TRBJ2-3|TRBD2|TRBV7-2
CASQRGGVPDTQYF
TGTGCCAGCCAGCGGGGAGGTGTTCCAGATACGCAGTATTTT
>few|TRBJ2-3|NA|TRBV7-8
CASSLDRLTDTDTQYF
TGTGCCAGCAGCTTAGATAGACTAACAGACACAGATACGCAGTATTTT
>NA|TRBJ1-1|NA|TRBV14
CASSRVWGSTEAFF
TGTGCCAGCAGCAGGGTGTGGGGGAGTACTGAAGCTTTCTTT
>few|TRBJ2-3|NA|TRBV7-9
CASTGQVIPDTQYF
TGTGCCAGCACGGGGCAGGTCATCCCAGATACGCAGTATTTT
>many|TRBJ2-5|TRBD1|TRBV7-2
CASSRTGGVETQYF
TGTGCCAGCAGCCGGACAGGGGGGGTAGAGACCCAGTACTTC
>many|TRBJ2-1|TRBD2|TRBV7-2
CASSSRTSGEQFF
TGTGCCAGCAGCTCACGGACTAGCGGGGAGCAGTTCTTC
>once|TRBJ1-5|NA|TRBV20-1
CSALKRDKTYSNQPQHF
TGCAGTGCTCTAAAACGGGACAAAACTTATAGCAATCAGCCCCAGCATTTT
>many|TRBJ2-1|TRBD2|TRBV7-2
CASSSAGTRGNEQFF
TGTGCCAGCAGCTCGGCCGGGACTAGAGGCAATGAGCAGTTCTTC
>many|TRBJ2-3|NA|TRBV7-2
CASSLAPSPTGTQYF
TGTGCCAGCAGCTTAGCTCCTAGCCCCACGGGTACGCAGTATTTT